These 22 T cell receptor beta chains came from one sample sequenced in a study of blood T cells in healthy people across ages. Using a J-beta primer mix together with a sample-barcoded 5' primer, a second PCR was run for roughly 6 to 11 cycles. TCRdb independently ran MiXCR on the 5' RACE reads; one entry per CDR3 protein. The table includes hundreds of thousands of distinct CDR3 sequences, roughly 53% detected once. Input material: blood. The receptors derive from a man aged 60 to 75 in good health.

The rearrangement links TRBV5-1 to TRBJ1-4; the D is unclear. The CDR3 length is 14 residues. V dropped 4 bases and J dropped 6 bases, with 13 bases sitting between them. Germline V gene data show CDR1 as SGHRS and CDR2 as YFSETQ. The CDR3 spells CASSLRGLDEKLFF. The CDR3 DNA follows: TGCGCCAGCAGCCTCCGAGGGCTTGATGAAAAACTGTTTTTT.

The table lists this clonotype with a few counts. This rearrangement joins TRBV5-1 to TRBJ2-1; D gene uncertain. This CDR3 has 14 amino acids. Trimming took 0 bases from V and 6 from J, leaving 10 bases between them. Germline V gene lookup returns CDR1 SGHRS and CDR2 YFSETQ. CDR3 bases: TGCGCCAGCAGCTTGGGGGCCGACTCCAATGAGCAGTTCTTC. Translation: CASSLGADSNEQFF.

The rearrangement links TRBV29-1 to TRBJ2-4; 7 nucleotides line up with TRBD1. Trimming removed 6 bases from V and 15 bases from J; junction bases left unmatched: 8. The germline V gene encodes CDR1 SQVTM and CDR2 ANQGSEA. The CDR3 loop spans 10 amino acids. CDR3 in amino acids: CSVRDSIMYF. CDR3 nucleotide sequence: TGCAGCGTGAGGGACAGCATAATGTACTTC.

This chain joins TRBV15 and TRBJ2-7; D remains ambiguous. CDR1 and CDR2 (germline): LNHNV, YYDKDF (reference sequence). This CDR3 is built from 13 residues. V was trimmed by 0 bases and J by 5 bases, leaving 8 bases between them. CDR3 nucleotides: TGTGCCACCAGCAGAGATCCTCGAAACGAGCAGTACTTC. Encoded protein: CATSRDPRNEQYF.

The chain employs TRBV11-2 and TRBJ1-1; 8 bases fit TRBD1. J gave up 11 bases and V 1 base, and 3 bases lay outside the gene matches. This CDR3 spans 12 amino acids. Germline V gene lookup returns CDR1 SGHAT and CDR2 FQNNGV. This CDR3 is CASSLGQGAAFF. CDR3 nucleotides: TGTGCCAGCAGCTTAGGGCAGGGGGCGGCTTTCTTT.

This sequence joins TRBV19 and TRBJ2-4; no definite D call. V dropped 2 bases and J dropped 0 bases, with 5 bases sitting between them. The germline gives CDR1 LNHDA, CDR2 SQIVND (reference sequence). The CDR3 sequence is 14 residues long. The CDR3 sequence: CASSITEAKNIQYF. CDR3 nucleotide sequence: TGTGCCAGTAGTATAACCGAAGCCAAAAACATTCAGTACTTC.

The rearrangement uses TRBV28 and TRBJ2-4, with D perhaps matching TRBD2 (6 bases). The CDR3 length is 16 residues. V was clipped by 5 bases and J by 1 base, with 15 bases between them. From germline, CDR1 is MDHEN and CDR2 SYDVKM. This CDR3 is CASSPPGERAKNIQYF. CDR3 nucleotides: TGTGCCAGCAGTCCCCCGGGGGAACGGGCCAAAAACATTCAGTACTTC.

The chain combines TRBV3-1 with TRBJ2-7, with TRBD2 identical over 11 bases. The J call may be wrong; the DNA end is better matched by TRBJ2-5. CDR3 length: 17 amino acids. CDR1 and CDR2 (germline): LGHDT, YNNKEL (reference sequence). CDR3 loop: CASSQDRPSGGRETQYF. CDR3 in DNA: TGTGCCAGCAGCCAAGATAGGCCTAGCGGGGGGCGGGAGACCCAGTACTTC.

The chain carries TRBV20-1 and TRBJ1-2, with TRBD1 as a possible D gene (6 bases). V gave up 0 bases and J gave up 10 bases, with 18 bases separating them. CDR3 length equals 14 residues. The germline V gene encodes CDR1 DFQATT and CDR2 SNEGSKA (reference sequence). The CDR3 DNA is TGCAGTGCTAGAGACAGACCGACAGGCCGTTCCTACACCTTC. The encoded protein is CSARDRPTGRSYTF.

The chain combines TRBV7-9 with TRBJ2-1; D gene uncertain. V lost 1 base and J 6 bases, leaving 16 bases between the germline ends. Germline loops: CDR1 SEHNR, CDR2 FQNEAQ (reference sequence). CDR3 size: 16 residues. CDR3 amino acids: CASSLVLGGRLNEQFF. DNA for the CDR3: TGTGCCAGCAGCTTAGTCCTTGGTGGGCGGCTCAATGAGCAGTTCTTC. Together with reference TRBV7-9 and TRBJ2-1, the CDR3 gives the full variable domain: DTGVSQNPRHKITKRGQNVTFRCDPISEHNRLYWYRQTLGQGPEFLTYFQNEAQLEKSRLLSDRFSAERPKGSFSTLEIQRTEQGDSAMYLCASSLVLGGRLNEQFFGPGTRLTVL.

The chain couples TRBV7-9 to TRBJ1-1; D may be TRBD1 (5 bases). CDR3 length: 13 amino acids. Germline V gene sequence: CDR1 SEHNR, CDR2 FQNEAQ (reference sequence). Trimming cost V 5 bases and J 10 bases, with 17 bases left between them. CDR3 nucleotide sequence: TGTGCCAGCAGCCCCGGGGCCGGCCGGGGAGCTTTCTTT. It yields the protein CASSPGAGRGAFF.

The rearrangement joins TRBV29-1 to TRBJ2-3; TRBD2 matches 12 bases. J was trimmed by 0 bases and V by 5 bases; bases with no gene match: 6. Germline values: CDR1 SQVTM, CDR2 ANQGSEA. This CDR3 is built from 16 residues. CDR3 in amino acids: CSVWGGLAGSTDTQYF. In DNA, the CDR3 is TGCAGCGTTTGGGGAGGACTAGCGGGGAGCACAGATACGCAGTATTTT.

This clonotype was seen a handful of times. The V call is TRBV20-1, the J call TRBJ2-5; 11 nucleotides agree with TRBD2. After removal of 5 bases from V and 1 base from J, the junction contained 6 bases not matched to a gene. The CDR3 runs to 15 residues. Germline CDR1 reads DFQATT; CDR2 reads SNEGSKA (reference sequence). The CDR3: CSACGTSGIQETQYF. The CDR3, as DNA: TGCAGTGCTTGCGGGACTAGCGGAATCCAAGAGACCCAGTACTTC.

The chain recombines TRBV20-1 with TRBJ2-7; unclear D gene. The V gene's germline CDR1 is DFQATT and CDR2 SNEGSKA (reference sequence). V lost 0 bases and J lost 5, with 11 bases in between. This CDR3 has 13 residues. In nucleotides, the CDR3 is TGCAGTGCTAGAGATGGTGGTCGGAACGAGCAGTACTTC. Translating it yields CSARDGGRNEQYF.

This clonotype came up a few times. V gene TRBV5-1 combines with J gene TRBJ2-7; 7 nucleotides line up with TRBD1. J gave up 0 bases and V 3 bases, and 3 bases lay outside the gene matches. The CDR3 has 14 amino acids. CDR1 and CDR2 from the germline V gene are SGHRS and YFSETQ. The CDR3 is CASSYGQASYEQYF. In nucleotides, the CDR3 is TGCGCCAGCAGCTACGGACAGGCCTCCTACGAGCAGTACTTC.

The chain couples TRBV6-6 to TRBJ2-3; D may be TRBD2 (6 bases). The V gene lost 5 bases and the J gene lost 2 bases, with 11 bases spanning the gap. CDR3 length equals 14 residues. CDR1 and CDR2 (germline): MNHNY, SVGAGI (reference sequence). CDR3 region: CASSKGLLTDTQYF. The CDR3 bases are TGTGCCAGCAGTAAGGGACTTCTCACAGATACGCAGTATTTT.

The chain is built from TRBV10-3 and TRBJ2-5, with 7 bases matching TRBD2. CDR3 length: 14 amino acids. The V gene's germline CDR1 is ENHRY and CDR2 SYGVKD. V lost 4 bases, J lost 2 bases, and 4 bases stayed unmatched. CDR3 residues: CAISASGEQETQYF. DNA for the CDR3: TGTGCCATCAGTGCAAGCGGGGAACAAGAGACCCAGTACTTC.

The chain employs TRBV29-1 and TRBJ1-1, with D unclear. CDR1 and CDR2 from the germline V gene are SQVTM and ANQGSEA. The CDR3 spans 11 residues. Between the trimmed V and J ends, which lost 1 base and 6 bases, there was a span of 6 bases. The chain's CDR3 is CSVEGWAEAFF. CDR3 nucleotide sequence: TGCAGCGTTGAAGGGTGGGCTGAAGCTTTCTTT.

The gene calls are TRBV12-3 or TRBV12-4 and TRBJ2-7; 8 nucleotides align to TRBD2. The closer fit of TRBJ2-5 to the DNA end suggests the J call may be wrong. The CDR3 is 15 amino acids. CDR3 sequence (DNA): TGTGCCAGCAACCCCGGGGGGGGCCCATTCGAGACCCAGTACTTC. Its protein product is CASNPGGGPFETQYF.

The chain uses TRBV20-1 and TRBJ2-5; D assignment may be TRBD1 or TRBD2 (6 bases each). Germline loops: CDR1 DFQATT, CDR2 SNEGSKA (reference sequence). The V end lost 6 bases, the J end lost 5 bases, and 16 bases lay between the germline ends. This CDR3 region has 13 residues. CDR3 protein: CSARDGGLETQYF. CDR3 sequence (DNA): TGCAGTGCCCGAGACGGGGGCCTTGAGACCCAGTACTTC.

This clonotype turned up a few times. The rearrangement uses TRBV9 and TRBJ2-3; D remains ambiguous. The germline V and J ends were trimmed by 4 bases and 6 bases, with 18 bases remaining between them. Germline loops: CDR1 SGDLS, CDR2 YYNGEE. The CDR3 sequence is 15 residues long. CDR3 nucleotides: TGTGCCAGCAGCCCCGGGCACAGTAGCTTGGATACGCAGTATTTT. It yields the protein CASSPGHSSLDTQYF.

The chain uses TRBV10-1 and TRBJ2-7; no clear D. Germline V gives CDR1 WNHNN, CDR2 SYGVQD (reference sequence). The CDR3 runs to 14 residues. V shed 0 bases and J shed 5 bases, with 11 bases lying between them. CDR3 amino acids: CASSESQIPDEQYF. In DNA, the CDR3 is TGCGCCAGCAGTGAGTCCCAGATTCCTGACGAGCAGTACTTC.